The entry below gives a single T cell receptor (beta chain) sequence along with its context. This clonotype has just one count. No antigen is known for it. Sequence at one end of the junction differs from germline and may be a read error. This sample stems from a study of CD8 T cells in Susac syndrome (dated by TCRdb to about 2019). For the wider study: Whether CD8+ T cell activation and differentiation in Susac syndrome was antigen driven was tested using repertoire sequencing. Clonality of the CD8+ T cell repertoire was compared between about a dozen healthy donors, roughly 14 Susac syndrome patients and 15 multiple sclerosis patients. General findings and caveats noted by the study authors: The TCR sequencing and HLA analysis was acknowledged to have included a relatively small number of individuals.

CDR1 LGHNA and CDR2 YSLEER are derived from the germline V gene. Including the terminal cysteine and phenylalanine, the CDR3 comprises 17 residues. Here the CDR3 DNA is all that survives: 51 bases in frame from base 1. Peripheral blood CD8+ and CD4+ T cells from healthy donors, Susac syndrome patients and multiple sclerosis patients were profiled using high-throughput TCR beta sequencing. Treatment-naive patients with stable or active relapsing-remitting disease fulfilling revised McDonald criteria were used as multiple sclerosis controls. Bulk CD8+ and CD4+ T cells were purified by magnetic negative isolation, while CD8+ TEMRA cells were enriched using FACS. Blood was drawn into EDTA tubes, processed within 24 hours, and PBMCs were isolated by density gradient centrifugation. PBMCs intended for TCR sequencing were cryopreserved in liquid nitrogen and thawed later in a water bath at 37 degrees C. Purity of sorted or isolated CD4+, CD8+ and CD8+ TEMRA cells was at least 90%.

RNA was extracted using the RNeasy kit, and about 0.45 to 1 ug of the RNA was reverse transcribed with random hexamers. The immunoSEQ multiplex PCR assay, covering 54 Vbeta and 13 Jbeta segments, was used to amplify TCR beta CDR3 regions. PCR amplification bias was corrected using a synthetic template baseline for primer optimization and computational correction. The published analysis was carried out like this. Reads were annotated to V, D and J genes per IMGT and analyzed with immunoSEQ Analyzer, keeping only productive sequences. Clonality was calculated as one minus the Shannon entropy normalized by log2 of the number of productive unique sequences. Public and private clones were assessed among the 100 most prevalent clones of each patient and control. Susac-specific clones were defined as absent from healthy and MS cohorts, over a thousand published viral clones and other ImmuneACCESS disease sequences. TCRdb trimmed public reads at Q25 via fastp, called clones via MiXCR and kept in-frame beta chains. Records with the same CDR3 protein are collapsed into one entry carrying the most frequent genes and DNA. TCRdb assigned the V and J calls; the authors' analysis was not used. This sample has around 270,000 distinct CDR3 sequences in its table, and approximately 85% of those were observed once. Approximately 0.2% of the sample comes from the top ten.

The sequence joins TRBV4-3 to TRBJ2-7; no D gene can be assigned with confidence. The receptor's source is a human donor with multiple sclerosis. Sequences were obtained from CD8+ T cells from PBMCs. The CDR3 protein sequence reads: CASSPLSGVPTSHEQYF. The nucleotides are TGCGCCAGCAGCCCTTTGTCTGGGGTCCCAACCTCCCACGAGCAGTACTTC.